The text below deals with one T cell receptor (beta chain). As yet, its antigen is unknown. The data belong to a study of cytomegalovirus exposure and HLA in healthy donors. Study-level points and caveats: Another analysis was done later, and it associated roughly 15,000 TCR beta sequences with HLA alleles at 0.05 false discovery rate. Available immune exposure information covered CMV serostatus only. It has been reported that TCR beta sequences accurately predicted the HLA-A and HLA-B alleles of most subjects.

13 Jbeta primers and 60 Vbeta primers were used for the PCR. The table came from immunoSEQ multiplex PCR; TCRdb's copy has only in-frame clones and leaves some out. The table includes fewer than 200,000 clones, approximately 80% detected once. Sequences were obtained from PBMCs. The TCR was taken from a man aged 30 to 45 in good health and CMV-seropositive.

The CDR3 nucleotides are TGTGCCATCAGTGGGGGGGGGACTAGCCCCGAAGTGGCCGGGGAGCTGTTTTTT. Protein sequence: CAISGGGTSPEVAGELFF. The chain links TRBV10-3 to TRBJ2-2, with TRBD2 matching over 9 bases. There are 18 residues in the CDR3. J gave up 6 bases and V 4 bases, and 15 bases lay outside the gene matches. Germline V gene sequence: CDR1 ENHRY, CDR2 SYGVKD.